Following are 10 T cell receptor beta chains from one sample sequenced in a study of CD8 T cells in Susac syndrome (dated by TCRdb to between 2018 and 2021). Receptor amplification or capture employed the immunoSEQ multiplex PCR assay. RNA was extracted using the RNeasy kit, and about 0.5 to 1 ug of the RNA was reverse transcribed with random hexamers. TCRdb reran the public reads through fastp at Q25 and MiXCR, keeping productive beta chains. Entries that share a CDR3 protein sequence are merged under the most common genes and DNA. For this sample there are about 120,000 distinct CDR3 sequences; over 90% appear just once. The ten largest clones capture roughly 0.14% of the sample. The sequenced sample consisted of CD4+ T cells from PBMCs. These receptors were taken from a human donor with Susac syndrome.

This clonotype was counted once. The chain employs TRBV3-1 and TRBJ2-5; the D is unclear. V was shortened by 2 bases and J by 1 base, with 11 bases between the two germline ends. CDR1 and CDR2 (germline): LGHDT, YNNKEL (reference sequence). The CDR3 loop spans 15 amino acids. CDR3 in DNA: TGTGCCAGCAGCCAACCCCTGGGCAGCCAAGAGACCCAGTACTTC. Translation gives CASSQPLGSQETQYF.

The chain links TRBV20-1 to TRBJ1-1, with unresolved D. The V gene's germline CDR1 is DFQATT and CDR2 SNEGSKA (reference sequence). The CDR3 length is 13 residues. V lost 0 bases and J 2 bases, leaving 7 bases between the germline ends. The CDR3 here is CSARDLRNTEAFF. CDR3 DNA: TGCAGTGCTAGAGACCTAAGAAACACTGAAGCTTTCTTT.

This chain connects TRBV7-8 to TRBJ2-5, with D possibly being TRBD1 (6 bases). CDR3 size: 15 residues. Trimming took off 5 bases at V and 1 base at J, with 14 bases between the two ends. The germline V gene has CDR1 SGHVS and CDR2 FQNEAQ. The DNA for the CDR3 is TGTGCCAGCAGCCTCAAGAGGGACACCCAAGAGACCCAGTACTTC. This codes for CASSLKRDTQETQYF.

The CDR3 DNA reads TGTGCCAGCAGTTACGTTTCCCGGACAGGGACCTACAATGAGCAGTTCTTC. Residues: CASSYVSRTGTYNEQFF. The genes are TRBV6-5 and TRBJ2-1; 8 bases map to TRBD1. J was trimmed by 2 bases and V by 2 bases; bases with no gene match: 8. CDR1 is MNHEY and CDR2 is SVGAGI in the germline V gene. The CDR3 runs 17 residues.

J is TRBJ1-1 and V is TRBV18, with D possibly being TRBD1 (5 bases). Germline CDR1 KGHSH, CDR2 LQKENI. There are 14 residues in the CDR3. V was shortened by 3 bases and J by 3 bases, with 11 bases between the two germline ends. The CDR3 sequence is CASSPRDGDTEAFF. CDR3 in DNA: TGTGCCAGCTCACCTCGGGACGGAGACACTGAAGCTTTCTTT.

V is TRBV20-1 and J is TRBJ2-3, with 7 bases matching TRBD1. Per germline, CDR1 DFQATT and CDR2 SNEGSKA (reference sequence). V shed 6 bases and J 4 bases; nucleotides not matched to a gene: 13. This CDR3 has 15 residues. The CDR3 sequence is CSAARDRGLPDTQYF. The CDR3 coding sequence is TGCAGTGCCGCCCGGGACAGAGGTCTCCCAGATACGCAGTATTTT.

This sequence joins TRBV12-3 or TRBV12-4 and TRBJ1-5; TRBD1 agrees at 11 bases. Trimming took 4 bases from V and 5 from J; bases not matched to a gene: 10. The CDR3 spans 17 residues. The CDR3 loop reads CASSSLGTGGSDQPQHF. Written as DNA, the CDR3 is TGTGCCAGCAGTTCCCTCGGGACAGGGGGGTCTGATCAGCCCCAGCATTTT.

The chain is built from TRBV29-1 and TRBJ2-5, with 7 positions matching TRBD2. V gave up 4 bases and J gave up 2 bases; unmatched junction bases: 4. This CDR3 has 13 residues. Germline V gene sequence: CDR1 SQVTM, CDR2 ANQGSEA. CDR3 in amino acids: CSVVASGQETQYF. In DNA, the CDR3 is TGCAGCGTTGTCGCTAGCGGACAAGAGACCCAGTACTTC.

The rearrangement links TRBV6-2 or TRBV6-3 to TRBJ2-4; D unresolved. Between the trimmed V and J ends, which lost 5 bases and 9 bases, there was a span of 11 bases. CDR3 length: 12 amino acids. Germline V gene lookup returns CDR1 MNHEY and CDR2 SVGEGT. This CDR3 is CASSIGRGIQYF. CDR3 coding DNA: TGTGCCAGCAGTATCGGTCGAGGCATTCAGTACTTC.

The V call is TRBV19, the J call TRBJ1-2; D is perhaps TRBD1 (5 bases). Germline loops: CDR1 LNHDA, CDR2 SQIVND (reference sequence). Deletions cut 7 bases from V and 1 base from J, with 16 bases between. The CDR3 runs 15 residues. CDR3 residues: CASTPSVGDNYGYTF. The CDR3 DNA sequence: TGTGCCAGTACCCCAAGTGTGGGGGATAACTATGGCTACACCTTC.